The 4 T cell receptor beta chains below come from one sample, sequenced in a study of vaccination and CD4 T cells after COVID-19. No antigens are known for them. Sequenced with the Oncomine TCR Beta short-read assay was DNA taken from cultured CD4+ T cells. TCRdb recomputed calls from the PCR reads with MiXCR, one row per CDR3 protein. In the table there are approximately 23,000 distinct CDR3 sequences, roughly two fifths of which are singletons. As for time point: late sampling 161 to 241 days after vaccination in a few convalescent patients. Treatment specified: roughly 11-day PBMC culture with coronavirus spike peptide pools or control peptides (ViraFEST assay). The sequencing used CD4+ T cells from blood, cultured in vitro, collected about 7 months after SARS-CoV-2 vaccination. These receptors were obtained from a human donor who had recovered from COVID-19.

This clonotype was counted only a few times. The chain couples TRBV24-1 to TRBJ2-3; the D call may be TRBD1 or TRBD2 (5 bases each). The CDR3 extends over 16 amino acids. CDR1 is KGHDR, CDR2 SFDVKD, per germline. The V gene lost 0 bases and the J gene lost 0 bases, with 9 bases spanning the gap. The CDR3 DNA sequence: TGTGCCACCAGTGATTTGGGACGGGGCAGCACAGATACGCAGTATTTT. Translation gives CATSDLGRGSTDTQYF.

This clonotype was observed a handful of times. The rearrangement uses TRBV19 and TRBJ2-1; D not resolved. The CDR3 length is 15 residues. With 4 bases removed from V and 0 bases from J, the gap between germline ends came to 10 bases. From germline, CDR1 is LNHDA and CDR2 SQIVND (reference sequence). In nucleotides, the CDR3 is TGTGCCAGTAGTACTTCAGGATACTCCTACAATGAGCAGTTCTTC. This codes for CASSTSGYSYNEQFF.

This clonotype was seen a handful of times. The genes are TRBV6-1 and TRBJ2-1; no reliable D call. V was clipped by 6 bases and J by 4 bases, with 13 bases between them. The CDR3 consists of 14 residues. Germline V lookup: CDR1 MNHNS, CDR2 SASEGT. CDR3 residues: CASRRRPGYNEQFF. Written as DNA, the CDR3 is TGTGCCAGCAGACGTAGACCGGGTTACAATGAGCAGTTCTTC.

The chain is built from TRBV20-1 and TRBJ1-5, with D maybe TRBD1 (5 bases). V lost 5 bases and J 5 bases, leaving 10 bases between the germline ends. The CDR3 loop spans 12 amino acids. Germline values: CDR1 DFQATT, CDR2 SNEGSKA (reference sequence). Here the CDR3 reads CSAAGTYQPQHF. The CDR3 DNA sequence: TGCAGTGCTGCAGGGACGTATCAGCCCCAGCATTTT.